This record looks at one T cell receptor beta chain sequence and its context. Its target is unknown. These data are taken from a study of T cell responses to AZD1222 COVID-19 vaccine. Study-level results: Unmutated variant regions reportedly attract nearly half of all spike-specific TCRs. Spike-specific TCR depth and breadth grew after two AZD1222 doses.

This CDR3 has 19 residues. The germline V gene encodes CDR1 SGHVS and CDR2 FNYEAQ. V lost 2 bases and J lost 0; bases outside the gene matches: 10. The table came from immunoSEQ multiplex PCR; TCRdb's copy has only in-frame clones and leaves some out. The sample consists of under 170,000 clones, around 90% of them appearing once. This sample comprised peripheral blood, obtained 28 days after the second AZD1222 dose. The clonotype originates from an adult who received the AZD1222 COVID-19 vaccine. This chain uses TRBV7-6 with TRBJ2-2; 9 positions agree with TRBD2. The CDR3 is CASSLTMYAGGTNTGELFF. In DNA, the CDR3 is TGTGCCAGCAGCTTAACTATGTACGCGGGAGGGACGAACACCGGGGAGCTGTTTTTT.